Below are 20 T cell receptor beta chains sequenced from a single sample in a study of cytomegalovirus exposure and HLA in healthy donors (TCRdb year 2017). Libraries came from the immunoSEQ multiplex PCR assay. For the multiplex PCR, a mixture combining 60 forward primers for TCR Vbeta segments and 13 reverse primers for TCR Jbeta segments was used. TCRdb holds this immuneACCESS table with in-frame rearrangements only. Some clones are missing; in checked studies, unresolved V genes explain under half, and the rest has no known cause. The sample data list 200,000 or so clones, and over 65% of these were observed just once. The ten largest clones capture roughly 2.6% of the sample. The specimen was PBMCs. The receptors here all came from a woman aged 45 to 65 in good health and CMV-seropositive.

V and J are TRBV11-3 and TRBJ1-3, with D uncertain. There are 15 residues in the CDR3. V was pared by 0 bases and J by 4 bases, with 10 bases between. Germline CDR1 is SGHNT and CDR2 is YENEEA. The CDR3 DNA is TGTGCCAGCAGCTTAGAGGTGTCAGTCGGAAACACCATATATTTT. It specifies CASSLEVSVGNTIYF.

This sequence joins TRBV28 and TRBJ1-1; TRBD1 matches at 9 bases. Germline V CDR1 and CDR2: MDHEN, SYDVKM. This CDR3 comprises 15 residues. The V gene end was trimmed by 11 bases and the J gene end by 1 base; junction bases not matched to a gene: 11. CDR3 loop: CAAQSQGAGNTEAFF. DNA for the CDR3: TGTGCCGCCCAGTCACAGGGGGCCGGGAACACTGAAGCTTTCTTT.

The gene calls are TRBV7-3 and TRBJ2-2, with 10 bases fitting TRBD2. The V segment lost 4 bases and the J segment 1 base; nucleotides outside the gene matches: 15. The CDR3 has 20 residues. The germline V gene encodes CDR1 SGHTA and CDR2 FQGTGA. For the CDR3, the DNA is TGTGCCAGCAGCTCCTCCTCAAGGGCTAGCGGGGGCCTGAACACCGGGGAGCTGTTTTTT. Its translation is CASSSSSRASGGLNTGELFF.

The chain combines TRBV18 with TRBJ2-1; D remains ambiguous. CDR1 and CDR2 (germline): KGHSH, LQKENI. The germline V and J ends were trimmed by 2 bases and 4 bases, with 9 bases remaining between them. The length of the CDR3 is 14 residues. CDR3 bases: TGTGCCAGCTCACCAGCCCGACAATACAATGAGCAGTTCTTC. Residues: CASSPARQYNEQFF.

The rearrangement links TRBV11-3 to TRBJ2-5; D is possibly TRBD2 (5 bases). The germline V and J ends were trimmed by 5 bases and 5 bases, with 12 bases remaining between them. The CDR3 loop spans 13 amino acids. The V gene's germline CDR1 is SGHNT and CDR2 YENEEA. In DNA, the CDR3 is TGTGCCAGCAGCCCTAGCTCCGGCGAGACCCAGTACTTC. Amino acids: CASSPSSGETQYF.

The V and J genes are TRBV7-9 and TRBJ2-3, with 8 nucleotides matching TRBD2. The CDR3 is made up of 17 amino acids. Trimming cost V 0 bases and J 3 bases; bases outside gene matches: 8. CDR1 and CDR2 from the germline V gene are SEHNR and FQNEAQ (reference sequence). CDR3 region: CASSLAKGGGRTDTQYF. As DNA, the CDR3 is TGTGCCAGCAGCTTAGCGAAGGGCGGGGGGAGGACAGATACGCAGTATTTT.

V usage is TRBV27 and J usage is TRBJ2-1, with D maybe TRBD2 (6 bases). The CDR3 loop spans 16 amino acids. V gave up 5 bases and J gave up 4 bases, with 18 bases separating them. Germline V CDR1 and CDR2: MNHEY, SMNVEV (reference sequence). The CDR3 nucleotides are TGTGCCAGCAGTCAGACTTTTGGGGGGAGATACAATGAGCAGTTCTTC. Protein sequence: CASSQTFGGRYNEQFF.

This rearrangement joins TRBV2 to TRBJ2-5; 12 positions match TRBD2. The CDR3 is 14 amino acids. Germline lookup yields CDR1 SNHLY and CDR2 FYNNEI. J gave up 5 bases and V 10 bases, and 8 bases lay outside the gene matches. CDR3 amino acids: CATGLAGLAETQYF. The CDR3 region has the DNA TGTGCCACGGGACTAGCGGGCCTGGCGGAGACCCAGTACTTC.

The chain joins TRBV4-2 to TRBJ1-1, with D perhaps TRBD1 (6 bases). The V end lost 7 bases, the J end lost 3 bases, and 9 bases lay between the germline ends. Germline V CDR1 and CDR2: LGHNA, YNFKEQ. The CDR3 covers 12 residues. In DNA form, the CDR3 reads TGTGCCAGCACGGACAGTTACACTGAAGCTTTCTTT. Encoded protein: CASTDSYTEAFF.

The table lists this clone with a few counts. The chain uses TRBV5-4 and TRBJ1-1, with D possibly being TRBD1 (6 bases). The V end lost 0 bases, the J end lost 0 bases, and 12 bases lay between the germline ends. This CDR3 comprises 16 residues. CDR1 is SGHNT, CDR2 YYREEE, per germline (reference sequence). CDR3 sequence reads: CASSLGGNRVNTEAFF. As DNA, the CDR3 is TGTGCCAGCAGCTTGGGGGGGAACAGGGTGAACACTGAAGCTTTCTTT.

The chain employs TRBV6-6 and TRBJ1-2, with 9 bases identical to TRBD1. The germline V gene has CDR1 MNHNY and CDR2 SVGAGI (reference sequence). The ends lost 5 bases at V and 4 bases at J; junction bases unmatched: 5. The CDR3 runs 14 residues. Written as DNA, the CDR3 is TGTGCCAGCAGTCCCGACAGGGGGGCCTATGGCTACACCTTC. As protein: CASSPDRGAYGYTF.

The genes are TRBV9 and TRBJ2-7; 7 bases line up with TRBD1. This CDR3 comprises 15 residues. Trimming took 3 bases from V and 5 from J; bases not matched to a gene: 11. Germline V gene lookup returns CDR1 SGDLS and CDR2 YYNGEE. The CDR3 coding sequence is TGTGCCAGCAGCGGCGAACCGGGACAGAAAAACGAGCAGTACTTC. Amino acid sequence: CASSGEPGQKNEQYF.

V gene TRBV9 combines with J gene TRBJ2-3; 10 bases map to TRBD1. This CDR3 is 18 amino acids long. V gave up 3 bases and J gave up 5 bases; unmatched junction bases: 15. CDR1 SGDLS and CDR2 YYNGEE come from the germline V gene. The CDR3 sequence is CASSDPPTTGGAEDTQYF. In DNA, the CDR3 is TGTGCCAGCAGCGATCCCCCTACGACAGGGGGCGCGGAAGATACGCAGTATTTT.

J is TRBJ2-1 and V is TRBV5-6; 8 bases agree with TRBD2. Germline CDR1 and CDR2: SGHDT and YYEEEE. V gave up 9 bases and J gave up 4 bases; unmatched junction bases: 21. This CDR3 has 18 amino acids. CDR3 in amino acids: CATQRGGLGATSYNEQFF. The CDR3, as DNA: TGTGCCACCCAACGGGGGGGACTAGGGGCTACGTCGTACAATGAGCAGTTCTTC. Full variable domain (remainder filled in from reference TRBV5-6 and TRBJ2-1): DAGVTQSPTHLIKTRGQQVTLRCSPKSGHDTVSWYQQALGQGPQFIFQYYEEEERQRGNFPDRFSGHQFPNYSSELNVNALLLGDSALYLCATQRGGLGATSYNEQFFGPGTRLTVL.

The chain has TRBV6-1 and TRBJ1-2, with a tentative D call TRBD1 (5 bases). Trimming left V 3 bases short and J 7 bases short, with 12 bases between. This CDR3 has 13 amino acids. Looked up from germline, CDR1 is MNHNS and CDR2 is SASEGT. In DNA form, the CDR3 reads TGTGCCAGCAGTGACGACAGCCAGGGTGGCTACACCTTC. Its protein is CASSDDSQGGYTF.

The V call is TRBV19, the J call TRBJ2-1; D may be TRBD2 (6 bases). Germline V gene data show CDR1 as LNHDA and CDR2 as SQIVND (reference sequence). The CDR3 is 13 amino acids. V shed 5 bases and J shed 7 bases, with 12 bases lying between them. This chain's CDR3 is CASSVVGGNEQFF. The CDR3 DNA reads as TGTGCCAGTAGTGTTGTGGGGGGAAATGAGCAGTTCTTC.

The chain carries TRBV2 and TRBJ1-2, with 8 bases identical to TRBD1. The CDR3 is made up of 14 amino acids. The V and J ends lost 1 base and 8 bases, in that order; junction bases with no gene match: 6. CDR1 and CDR2 from the germline V gene are SNHLY and FYNNEI. CDR3 in amino acids: CASSEVRTGIGYTF. The CDR3 DNA follows: TGTGCCAGCAGTGAAGTTAGGACAGGGATAGGCTACACCTTC.

This clone has just a few counts. The rearrangement links TRBV4-3 to TRBJ2-1; no clear D. Germline CDR1 reads LGHNA; CDR2 reads YSLEER. Trimming removed 0 bases at V and 4 bases at J, with 7 bases between. This CDR3 is 14 amino acids long. In DNA form, the CDR3 reads TGCGCCAGCAGCCAAGAATCTAGATACAATGAGCAGTTCTTC. This encodes CASSQESRYNEQFF.

V usage is TRBV7-2 and J usage is TRBJ2-7; perhaps TRBD1 as D (6 bases). Germline V gene lookup returns CDR1 SGHTA and CDR2 FQGNSA. The CDR3 consists of 17 residues. The germline V and J ends were trimmed by 5 bases and 0 bases, with 20 bases remaining between them. Written as DNA, the CDR3 is TGTGCCAGCAGCCCTAGCTTAGGGGTGGGGGCCTCCTACGAGCAGTACTTC. This translates into CASSPSLGVGASYEQYF. Together with reference TRBV7-2 and TRBJ2-7, the CDR3 gives the full variable domain: GAGVSQSPSNKVTEKGKDVELRCDPISGHTALYWYRQSLGQGLEFLIYFQGNSAPDKSGLPSDRFSAERTGGSVSTLTIQRTQQEDSAVYLCASSPSLGVGASYEQYFGPGTRLTVT.

The CDR3 protein is CASSLGLAGGYWVTDTQYF. The CDR3 bases are TGTGCCAGCAGCTTGGGACTAGCGGGGGGATACTGGGTAACAGATACGCAGTATTTT. This sequence joins TRBV5-5 and TRBJ2-3; TRBD2 aligns across 13 bases. The germline V gene has CDR1 SGHKS and CDR2 YYEKEE (reference sequence). CDR3 size: 19 residues. V trimming: 0 bases; J trimming: 3 bases; junction bases outside the gene matches: 10. Full variable domain (remainder filled in from reference TRBV5-5 and TRBJ2-3): DAGVTQSPTHLIKTRGQQVTLRCSPISGHKSVSWYQQVLGQGPQFIFQYYEKEERGRGNFPDRFSARQFPNYSSELNVNALLLGDSALYLCASSLGLAGGYWVTDTQYFGPGTRLTVL.